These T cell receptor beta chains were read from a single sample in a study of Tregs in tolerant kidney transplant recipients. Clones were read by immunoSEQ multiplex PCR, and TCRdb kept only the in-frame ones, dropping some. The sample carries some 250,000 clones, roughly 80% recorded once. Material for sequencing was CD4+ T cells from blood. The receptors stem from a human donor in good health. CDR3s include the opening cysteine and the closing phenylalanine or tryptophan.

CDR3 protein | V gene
CASSPLPRPGLSYEQYF | TRBV4-1
CASSFLAGGFGYTF | TRBV6-5
CASSGYSTDTQYF | TRBV7-6
CASSYRSYQNTEAFF | TRBV6-5
CASSQSRSPGGSNQPQHF | TRBV7-8
CASSFRDSSYNEQFF | TRBV5-1
CASSAGLARISYEQYF | TRBV6-1
CASWTSGSYEQYF | TRBV6-1
CASSEDMVQETQYF | TRBV6-1
CASSLVISGPIRDF | TRBV7-2
CASSLGVGDYNEQFF | TRBV5-5
CASSFRMRGKGYEQYF | TRBV5-4
CASSEYQETQYF | TRBV18
CASSFTGSNTEAFF | TRBV7-9
CASSPRTVAGELFF | TRBV5-6
CASSLEYGRDGETQYF | TRBV11-2
CASSITGAYGYTF | TRBV19
CSVVGGRARNEQFF | TRBV29-1
CASSLPPTGDSGNTIYF | TRBV11-2
CASSYVSNTEAFF | TRBV6-6
CASSGGTGYEAFF | TRBV5-1
CASSYPTRSNEQYF | TRBV6-6
CASSARLAGRYNEQFF | TRBV18
CASRLVGQAPSTGELFF | TRBV12-2
CASSQAGTGDGYTF | TRBV4-2
CASSLGAGYNEQFF | TRBV11-3
CASRISDSYEQYF | TRBV27